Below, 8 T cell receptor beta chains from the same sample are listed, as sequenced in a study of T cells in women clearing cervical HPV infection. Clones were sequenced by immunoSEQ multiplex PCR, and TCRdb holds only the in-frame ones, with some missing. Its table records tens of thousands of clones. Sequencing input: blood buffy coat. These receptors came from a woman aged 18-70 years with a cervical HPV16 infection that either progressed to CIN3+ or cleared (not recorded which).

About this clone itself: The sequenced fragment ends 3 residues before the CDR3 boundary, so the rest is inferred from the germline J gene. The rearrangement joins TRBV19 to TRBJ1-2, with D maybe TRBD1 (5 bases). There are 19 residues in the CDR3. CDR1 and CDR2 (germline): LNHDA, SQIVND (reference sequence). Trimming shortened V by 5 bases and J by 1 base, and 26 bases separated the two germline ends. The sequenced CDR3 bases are TGTGCCAGTAGTGATCCGGGACGGACTATTGGAACCCTTAACTATGGC. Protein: CASSDPGRTIGTLNYG. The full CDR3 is CASSDPGRTIGTLNYGYTF.

CDR3 DNA (partial): TGTGCCAGCAGTTACTCGTTAGCGGGAGGCGATGGGGACGAG. It translates to CASSYSLAGGDGDE. The entire CDR3 sequence reads CASSYSLAGGDGDEQYF. This chain uses TRBV6-2 or TRBV6-3 with TRBJ2-7; 10 bases are shared with TRBD2. The read finishes 3 residues shy of the CDR3 end, and the germline J gene is used to complete it. This CDR3 region has 17 residues. Losses at the gene ends were 0 bases for V and 5 bases for J; bases not matched to a gene: 10. The germline CDR1 and CDR2 sequences are MNHEY and SVGEGT.

The CDR3: CASSQEGYTGGEQYF. The part of the CDR3 DNA that was read is TGTGCCAGCAGCCAAGAGGGCTACACAGGGGGCGAG. The genes are TRBV3-1 (or the pseudogene TRBV3-2) and TRBJ2-7; 8 bases line up with TRBD1. Read data end 3 residues before the CDR3 end; the end is taken from the germline J gene. V shed 0 bases and J 6 bases; nucleotides not matched to a gene: 7. The CDR3 covers 15 residues. The germline V gene has CDR1 LGHDT and CDR2 YNNKEL (reference sequence).

The CDR3 spells CASSYGGQTNEKLFF. CDR3 bases read: TGTGCCAGCAGTTACGGGGGACAGACTAATGAAAAA. The J gene is TRBJ1-4, the V gene TRBV6-2 or TRBV6-3; 7 bases are shared with TRBD1. The read ends 3 residues before the CDR3 terminus; that terminus is restored from the germline J gene. The V segment lost 2 bases and the J segment 2 bases; nucleotides outside the gene matches: 2. The CDR3 loop spans 15 amino acids. The germline CDR1 and CDR2 sequences are MNHEY and SVGEGT.

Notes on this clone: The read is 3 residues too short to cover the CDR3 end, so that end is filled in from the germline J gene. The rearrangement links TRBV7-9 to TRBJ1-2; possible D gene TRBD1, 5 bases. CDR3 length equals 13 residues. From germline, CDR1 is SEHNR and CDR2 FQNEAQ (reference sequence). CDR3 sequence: CASSLRGWETYTF. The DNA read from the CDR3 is TGTGCCAGCAGCTTACGGGGGTGGGAGACC.

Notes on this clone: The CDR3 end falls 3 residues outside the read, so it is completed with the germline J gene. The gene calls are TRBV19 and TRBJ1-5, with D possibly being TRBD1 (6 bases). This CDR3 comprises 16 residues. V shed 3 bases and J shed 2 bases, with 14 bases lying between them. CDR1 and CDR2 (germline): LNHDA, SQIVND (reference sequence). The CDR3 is CASSIAGTIGNQPQHF. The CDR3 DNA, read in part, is TGTGCCAGTAGTATTGCCGGGACAATTGGCAATCAGCCC.

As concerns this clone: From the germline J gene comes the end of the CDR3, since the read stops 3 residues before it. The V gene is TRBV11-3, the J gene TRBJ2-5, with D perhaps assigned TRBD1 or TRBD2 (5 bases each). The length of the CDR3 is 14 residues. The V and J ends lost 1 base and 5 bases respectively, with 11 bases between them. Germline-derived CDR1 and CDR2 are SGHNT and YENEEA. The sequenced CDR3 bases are TGTGCCAGCAGCTTAGGAGGGGATGGCGAGACC. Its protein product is CASSLGGDGET. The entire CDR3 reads CASSLGGDGETQYF.

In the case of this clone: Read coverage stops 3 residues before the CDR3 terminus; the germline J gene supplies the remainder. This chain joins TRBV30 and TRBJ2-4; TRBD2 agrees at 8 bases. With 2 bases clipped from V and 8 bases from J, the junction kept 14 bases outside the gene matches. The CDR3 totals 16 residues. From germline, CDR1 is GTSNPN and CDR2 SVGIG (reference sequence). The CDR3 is CAWSSTSGSTEDIQYF. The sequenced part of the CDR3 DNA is TGTGCCTGGAGTTCTACTAGCGGATCTACCGAAGACATT.